This TCR beta chain derives from a study of blood T cell repertoires in COVID-19. Overall study: The United States, Italy and Spain provided the acute and convalescent COVID-19 samples.

V was clipped by 3 bases and J by 4 bases; unmatched bases: 4. The CDR3 spans 14 residues. CDR1 and CDR2 (germline): LGHNA, YSLEER. Seattle enrolled patients during active infection and tracked them longitudinally. Data came from immunoSEQ multiplex PCR; TCRdb stores just in-frame clones and leaves some out. The sample consists of about 180,000 clones, about 81% of them appearing once. The chain has TRBV4-3 and TRBJ1-2; 8 nucleotides agree with TRBD1. The source of this sequence is a woman at least 80 years old with COVID-19, enrolled during active disease. Sequenced input: peripheral blood. CDR3 bases: TGCGCCAGCAGCCAGGAGACAGGGGTCTATGGCTACACCTTC. Amino acid sequence: CASSQETGVYGYTF.